This TCR beta chain is from a study of control samples from healthy donors and cancer patients. Using immunoSEQ multiplex PCR, the repertoire was profiled, and TCRdb retains in-frame clones only, with some absent. Here the sample spans some 120,000 clones, about 92% being singletons. The CDR3 has 14 residues. Germline CDR1 is SEHNR and CDR2 is FQNEAQ (reference sequence). V lost 1 base and J lost 7; bases outside the gene matches: 5. Input material: PBMCs. V and J are TRBV7-9 and TRBJ1-2; 8 bases are shared with TRBD1. The clonotype comes from a man aged 45-65 years with head and neck cancer. The CDR3 bases are TGTGCCAGCAGCTTAGGGACAGGGATCATTGGCTACACCTTC. This translates into CASSLGTGIIGYTF.